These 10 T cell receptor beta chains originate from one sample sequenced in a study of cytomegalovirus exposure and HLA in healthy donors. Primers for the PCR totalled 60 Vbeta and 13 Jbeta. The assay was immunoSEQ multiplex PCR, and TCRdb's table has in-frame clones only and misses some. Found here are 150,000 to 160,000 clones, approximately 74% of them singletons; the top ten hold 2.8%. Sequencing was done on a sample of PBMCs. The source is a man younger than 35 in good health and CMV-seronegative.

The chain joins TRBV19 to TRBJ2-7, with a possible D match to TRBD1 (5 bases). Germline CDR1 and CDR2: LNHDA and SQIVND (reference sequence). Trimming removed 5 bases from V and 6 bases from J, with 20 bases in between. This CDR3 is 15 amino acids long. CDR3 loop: CASSAQGYRVGEQYF. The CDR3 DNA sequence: TGTGCCAGTAGTGCTCAGGGCTATCGGGTGGGCGAGCAGTACTTC.

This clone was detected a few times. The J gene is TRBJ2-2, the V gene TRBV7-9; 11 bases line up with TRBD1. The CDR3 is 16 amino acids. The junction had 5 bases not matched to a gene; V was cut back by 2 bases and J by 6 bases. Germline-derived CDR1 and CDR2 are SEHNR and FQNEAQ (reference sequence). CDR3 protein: CASSLSGQGAAGELFF. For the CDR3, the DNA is TGTGCCAGCAGCTTAAGTGGACAGGGGGCGGCCGGGGAGCTGTTTTTT.

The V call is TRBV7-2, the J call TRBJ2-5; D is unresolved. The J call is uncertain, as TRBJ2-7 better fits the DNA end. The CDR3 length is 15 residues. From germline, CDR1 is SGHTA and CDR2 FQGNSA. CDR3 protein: CASSLHETAYYEQYF. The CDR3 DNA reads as TGTGCCAGCAGCTTACATGAGACCGCTTACTACGAGCAGTACTTC.

The CDR3 is CASRAKAGTTVTDTQYF. CDR3 sequence (DNA): TGTGCCAGCAGGGCCAAAGCCGGGACTACGGTGACAGATACGCAGTATTTT. The genes are TRBV28 and TRBJ2-3; TRBD2 aligns across 7 bases. The CDR3 has 17 amino acids. The germline CDR1 and CDR2 sequences are MDHEN and SYDVKM. The V gene end was trimmed by 6 bases and the J gene end by 3 bases; junction bases not matched to a gene: 15.

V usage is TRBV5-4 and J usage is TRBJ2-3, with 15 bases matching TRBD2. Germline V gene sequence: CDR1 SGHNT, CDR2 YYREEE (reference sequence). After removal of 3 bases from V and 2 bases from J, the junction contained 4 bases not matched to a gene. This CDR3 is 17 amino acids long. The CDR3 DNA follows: TGTGCCAGCAGCTCCGGACTAGCGGGGGGGATCACAGATACGCAGTATTTT. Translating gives CASSSGLAGGITDTQYF.

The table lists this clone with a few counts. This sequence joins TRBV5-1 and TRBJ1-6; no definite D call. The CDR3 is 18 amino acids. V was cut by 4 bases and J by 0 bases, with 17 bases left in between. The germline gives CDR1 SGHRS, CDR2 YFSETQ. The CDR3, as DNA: TGCGCCAGCAGCCCGTCTTTTGGAGGCTACTCCTATAATTCACCCCTCCACTTT. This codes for CASSPSFGGYSYNSPLHF.

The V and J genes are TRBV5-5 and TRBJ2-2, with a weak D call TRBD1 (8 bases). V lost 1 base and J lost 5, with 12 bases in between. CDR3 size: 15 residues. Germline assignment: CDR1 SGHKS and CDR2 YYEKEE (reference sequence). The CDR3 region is CASSLTGGATGELFF. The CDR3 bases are TGTGCCAGCAGCTTGACAGGGGGGGCTACCGGGGAGCTGTTTTTT.

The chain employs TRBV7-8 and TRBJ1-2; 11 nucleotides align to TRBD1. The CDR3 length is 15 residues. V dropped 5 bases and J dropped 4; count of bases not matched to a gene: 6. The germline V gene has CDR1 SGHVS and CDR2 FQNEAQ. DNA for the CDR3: TGTGCCAGCAGCAGGACAGGGGGCTCAAGCTATGGCTACACCTTC. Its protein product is CASSRTGGSSYGYTF. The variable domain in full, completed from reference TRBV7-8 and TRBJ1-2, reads GAGVSQSPRYKVAKRGQDVALRCDPISGHVSLFWYQQALGQGPEFLTYFQNEAQLDKSGLPSDRFFAERPEGSVSTLKIQRTQQEDSAVYLCASSRTGGSSYGYTFGSGTRLTVV.

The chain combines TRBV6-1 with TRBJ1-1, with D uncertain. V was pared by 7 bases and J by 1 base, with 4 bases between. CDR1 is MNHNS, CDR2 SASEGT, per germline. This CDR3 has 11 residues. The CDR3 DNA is TGTGCCAGCAACACGAACACTGAAGCTTTCTTT. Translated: CASNTNTEAFF.

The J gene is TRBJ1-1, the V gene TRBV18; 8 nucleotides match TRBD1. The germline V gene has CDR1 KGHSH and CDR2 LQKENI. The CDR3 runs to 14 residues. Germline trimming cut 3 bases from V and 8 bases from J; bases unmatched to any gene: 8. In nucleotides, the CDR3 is TGTGCCAGCTCACCCCAGGGGGCCGGAGGGGAAGCTTTCTTT. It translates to CASSPQGAGGEAFF. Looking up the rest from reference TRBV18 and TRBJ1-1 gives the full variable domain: NAGVMQNPRHLVRRRGQEARLRCSPMKGHSHVYWYRQLPEEGLKFMVYLQKENIIDESGMPKERFSAEFPKEGPSILRIQQVVRGDSAAYFCASSPQGAGGEAFFGQGTRLTVV.